A selection of T cell receptor beta chains follows, all from one sample in a study of T cells in Graves' hyperthyroidism and ophthalmopathy. TCRdb analysed the multiplex PCR reads with MiXCR anew, one entry per CDR3 protein. Here the sample spans over 250,000 distinct CDR3 sequences, about 17% being singletons. Material for sequencing was blood. The receptors originated from an older woman with Graves' ophthalmopathy. CDR3s include the opening cysteine and the closing phenylalanine or tryptophan. Each record gives: V gene, D gene, J gene, clone size, CDR3 DNA, CDR3 protein. A D gene is named only where the DNA matches it firmly. Clone sizes are given selectively: once, few, many, or a class where the clone is expanded.

V gene: TRBV20-1; D gene: NA; J gene: TRBJ2-5; clone size: many; CDR3 DNA: TGCAGTGCTAGTGTGGAGGGAGAGACCCAGTACTTC; CDR3 protein: CSASVEGETQYF
V gene: TRBV5-8; D gene: NA; J gene: TRBJ2-5; clone size: NA; CDR3 DNA: TGTGCCAGCAGCTTGGGCAGCAGGGATGGGGAGACCCAGTACTTC; CDR3 protein: CASSLGSRDGETQYF
V gene: TRBV4-2; D gene: TRBD1; J gene: TRBJ1-5; clone size: few; CDR3 DNA: TGTGCCAGCAGCCAAGATCTATTAGGGGGCCGTCAGCCCCAGCATTTT; CDR3 protein: CASSQDLLGGRQPQHF
V gene: TRBV6-2/TRBV6-3; D gene: NA; J gene: TRBJ2-5; clone size: NA; CDR3 DNA: TGTGCCAGCACCCAGCCACCCTTAGAGACCCAGTACTTC; CDR3 protein: CASTQPPLETQYF
V gene: TRBV5-6; D gene: NA; J gene: TRBJ2-3; clone size: few; CDR3 DNA: TGTGCCAGCAGCTTGGTATCCAGGGGAGCAGATACGCAGTATTTT; CDR3 protein: CASSLVSRGADTQYF
V gene: TRBV7-2; D gene: NA; J gene: TRBJ2-7; clone size: NA; CDR3 DNA: TGCGCCAGCAGCCAAGATTACCCCCCGTTCTACCACGAGCAGTACTTC; CDR3 protein: CASSQDYPPFYHEQYF
V gene: TRBV7-9; D gene: TRBD1; J gene: TRBJ2-7; clone size: many; CDR3 DNA: TGTGCCAGCAGCTCAACCGGACAGGGTTTTCCCTACGAGCAGTACTTC; CDR3 protein: CASSSTGQGFPYEQYF
V gene: TRBV12-3/TRBV12-4; D gene: NA; J gene: TRBJ2-4; clone size: NA; CDR3 DNA: TGTGCCAGCAGTTTGAAGGGGACAAGGGGGAACATTCAGTACTTC; CDR3 protein: CASSLKGTRGNIQYF
V gene: TRBV7-2; D gene: TRBD1; J gene: TRBJ1-1; clone size: many; CDR3 DNA: TGTGCCAGCAGCTCCACAGGGGCAGGGGGGGGTTACACTGAAGCTTTCTTT; CDR3 protein: CASSSTGAGGGYTEAFF
V gene: TRBV5-1; D gene: TRBD2; J gene: TRBJ2-3; clone size: many; CDR3 DNA: TGCGCCAGCAGCCGGTGGGAGGGGTTGACAGATACGCAGTATTTT; CDR3 protein: CASSRWEGLTDTQYF
V gene: TRBV2; D gene: NA; J gene: TRBJ1-2; clone size: many; CDR3 DNA: TGTGCCAGCAGTCTACAGACAGAAGCTAACTATGGCTACACCTTC; CDR3 protein: CASSLQTEANYGYTF
V gene: TRBV11-3; D gene: NA; J gene: TRBJ2-2; clone size: NA; CDR3 DNA: TGTGCCAGCAGTTCCTCCCTCGCGACGGTATCGAACACCGGGAAGCTGTTTTTT; CDR3 protein: CASSSSLATVSNTGKLFF
V gene: TRBV5-5; D gene: NA; J gene: TRBJ2-7; clone size: NA; CDR3 DNA: TGTGCCAGCAGCGGACTGGGGCAGGGCCTGACCCCGTACGAGCAGTACTTC; CDR3 protein: CASSGLGQGLTPYEQYF
V gene: TRBV12-3/TRBV12-4; D gene: TRBD1; J gene: TRBJ1-5; clone size: NA; CDR3 DNA: TGTGCCAGCAGTTTCCGGGACAGGGCAAATCAGCCCCAGCATTTT; CDR3 protein: CASSFRDRANQPQHF
V gene: TRBV30; D gene: NA; J gene: TRBJ2-1; clone size: few; CDR3 DNA: TGTGCCTGGAGTGTCGGAGGGGGACACAATGAGCAGTTCTTC; CDR3 protein: CAWSVGGGHNEQFF
V gene: TRBV30; D gene: TRBD2; J gene: TRBJ2-1; clone size: few; CDR3 DNA: TGTGCCTGGAGTAGGGGTAGCGGGAGCTACAATGAGCAGTTCTTC; CDR3 protein: CAWSRGSGSYNEQFF
V gene: TRBV20-1; D gene: NA; J gene: TRBJ1-1; clone size: NA; CDR3 DNA: TGCAGTGCTAGAGATCGTGGTAAGGGATGGGGAATTATGAACACTGAAGCTTTCTTT; CDR3 protein: CSARDRGKGWGIMNTEAFF
V gene: TRBV6-2/TRBV6-3; D gene: NA; J gene: TRBJ2-4; clone size: many; CDR3 DNA: TGTGCCAGCAGCCGGGGACTCGAGACAGACATTCAGTACTTC; CDR3 protein: CASSRGLETDIQYF
V gene: TRBV29-1; D gene: NA; J gene: TRBJ1-2; clone size: few; CDR3 DNA: TGCAGCGTAGCGGGACCGGGGGACGGCTACACCTTC; CDR3 protein: CSVAGPGDGYTF